The following is a T cell receptor beta chain sequence with its context. The data stem from a study of blood T cell repertoires in COVID-19. The wider study: The United States, Italy and Spain supplied acute and convalescent COVID-19 samples. PBMCs, B-cell-depleted T cells, or T cells were the source of the cDNA or gDNA that made up the material.

Germline values: CDR1 MRHNA, CDR2 SNTAGT. Trimming removed 1 base at V and 1 base at J, with 11 bases between. This CDR3 is 16 amino acids long. Methods used by the authors: Amplification of reference gene primers provided the estimated nucleated cell counts. Produced via immunoSEQ multiplex PCR; TCRdb's table is partial and in-frame only. V and J calls and clone size are as listed in that table; D and trimming were resolved from the DNA. The data contain about 52,000 clones, more than 85% of them singletons. The sequenced material came from peripheral blood. The V call is TRBV6-4, the J call TRBJ1-5; D ambiguous. This receptor was taken from a man aged 45-65 years with active COVID-19. The CDR3, as DNA: TGTGCCAGCAGTGACTGGCCCAGTCGAAGCAATCAGCCCCAGCATTTT. Its translation: CASSDWPSRSNQPQHF.